This T cell receptor beta chain was recovered during a study of blood T cell repertoires in COVID-19 (TCRdb year 2020). About the full investigation: Collaborator samples came from the United States, Italy and Spain and covered acute and convalescent phases of COVID-19. The prospective study material was composed of cDNA or gDNA derived from T cells, B-cell-depleted T cells, or PBMCs. Deeply sampled blood TCRbeta repertoires from subjects exposed to, actively infected with, or recovered from COVID-19 were included in the dataset. The repertoires were released in a freely available public database meant as a resource for research on the immune response to SARS-CoV-2. Samples came from the ongoing ImmuneRACE study (first 160 participants) plus 1,254 subjects from 6 global collaborators. The sample metadata nearly always contained a de-identified subject ID, COVID-19 status, age in years and sex. Where available, HLA class I and class II types were taken from metadata supplied by the sample provider and were not determined by assay-based typing. On the study overall, not on this receptor specifically: How much clinical and demographic metadata was included differed by source and by participant, and the metadata was provided uncurated.

V is pruned by 3 bases and J by 2 bases, leaving 2 bases of the junction without a gene match. The CDR3 runs 14 amino acids, cysteine and phenylalanine included. The entry retains the CDR3 DNA only, 42 bases that are in frame from base 1. Reading the germline V gene gives CDR1 LGHNA and CDR2 YNFKEQ. Participants in the prospective study were enrolled through a virtual design, were aged roughly 18 to 90 years, and lived in about two dozen United States geographic areas. Cohort assignment in the prospective study relied on participant-reported clinical history from a screening survey and a study questionnaire. In the prospective study, mobile phlebotomists collected whole blood, serum and a nasopharyngeal or oropharyngeal swab from each participant. Additional blood draws and questionnaires over an approximately two-month period could optionally be provided by prospective study participants. Blood samples from the prospective study were shipped frozen or at room temperature prior to DNA extraction.

TCRbeta CDR3 regions were amplified from genomic DNA using the immunoSEQ Assay, a bias-controlled multiplex PCR. The source study handled its data this way. Nucleated cell counts per sample were estimated from amplification of reference gene primers within the assay. Sequence reads were collapsed and filtered to measure the absolute abundance of every unique TCRbeta CDR3 rearrangement. Productive Simpson clonality was computed per sample as the square root of Simpson's diversity index over productive rearrangements. TCRdb obtained this table from immuneACCESS and retained in-frame rearrangements with V and J assigned. These tables miss some clones; where compared with another copy, unresolved V genes account for less than half of the shortfall, and the remainder is unexplained. V and J calls and clone size are those listed in that table; D and trimming were worked out from the DNA. A total of about 200,000 clones appear in this sample, 89% of them only once. The ten largest clones capture 2% to 2.5% of the sample.

Of note for this clone: Its antigen is not yet known. Base qualities are not recorded, but no much larger clone differs from it by a single base.

The material sequenced was PBMCs or T cells enriched from blood (not recorded which). This clonotype was sampled from a middle-aged woman with acute COVID-19. The sequence joins TRBV4-2 to TRBJ2-5, with 8 bases aligning to TRBD1. The DNA sequence follows: TGTGCCAGCAGCCAGAACAGGGGGCAAGAGACCCAGTACTTC. Its protein is CASSQNRGQETQYF.